Shown below are 14 T cell receptor beta chains from a single sample sequenced in a study of cytomegalovirus exposure and HLA in healthy donors. The PCR employed 60 Vbeta primers together with 13 Jbeta primers. The protocol was immunoSEQ multiplex PCR, while the TCRdb copy is restricted to in-frame clones and leaves out a portion. The table records more than 200,000 clones, about 83% of them present only once. Sequenced input: PBMCs. The receptors stem from a girl aged 10 to 17 in good health and CMV-seronegative.

The J gene is TRBJ1-2, the V gene TRBV5-6; 7 bases agree with TRBD1. J lost 8 bases, V lost 3 bases, and 10 bases had no gene match. The germline V gene encodes CDR1 SGHDT and CDR2 YYEEEE. This CDR3 has 14 amino acids. The CDR3 sequence: CASSWGQTPGGYTF. The DNA of the CDR3 is TGTGCCAGCAGCTGGGGACAGACCCCGGGGGGCTACACCTTC.

In its sample, this clone was seen once. CDR3 bases: TGTGCCAGCAGAGATAGATGGGAGTGGCGGTTTTACTCCTACGAGCAGTACTTC. It codes for CASRDRWEWRFYSYEQYF. J is TRBJ2-7 and V is TRBV2; the D gene is possibly TRBD2 (5 bases). V dropped 6 bases and J dropped 0 bases, with 24 bases sitting between them. The CDR3 loop spans 18 amino acids. Germline-derived CDR1 and CDR2 are SNHLY and FYNNEI. The whole variable domain, remainder taken from reference TRBV2 and TRBJ2-7, is EPEVTQTPSHQVTQMGQEVILRCVPISNHLYFYWYRQILGQKVEFLVSFYNNEISEKSEIFDDQFSVERPDGSNFTLKIRSTKLEDSAMYFCASRDRWEWRFYSYEQYFGPGTRLTVT.

CDR3 sequence reads: CASSPVSGTGTYEQYF. CDR3 nucleotide sequence: TGTGCCAGCTCACCAGTCTCTGGGACAGGCACCTACGAGCAGTACTTC. This chain uses TRBV18 with TRBJ2-7, with 8 positions matching TRBD1. V lost 2 bases, J lost 2 bases, and 8 bases stayed unmatched. The CDR3 sequence is 16 residues long. From germline, CDR1 is KGHSH and CDR2 LQKENI.

This chain joins TRBV7-9 and TRBJ2-1; D might be TRBD1 (5 bases). The ends were cut back, 2 bases at V and 7 bases at J, with 12 bases in the middle. The CDR3 consists of 14 residues. Germline assignment: CDR1 SEHNR and CDR2 FQNEAQ (reference sequence). In DNA, the CDR3 is TGTGCCAGCAGCTTACGGCAGGGTTGGAATGAGCAGTTCTTC. This translates into CASSLRQGWNEQFF.

CDR3 amino acids: CASSLTRGRGTEAFF. DNA for the CDR3: TGTGCCAGCAGTTTAACACGCGGCAGGGGCACTGAAGCTTTCTTT. The gene calls are TRBV27 and TRBJ1-1; D may be TRBD1 (6 bases). CDR1 and CDR2 (germline): MNHEY, SMNVEV (reference sequence). The V end was cut by 2 bases, the J end by 4 bases, with 14 bases between. This CDR3 is 15 amino acids long.

This chain joins TRBV4-2 and TRBJ2-7, with 9 bases identical to TRBD2. This CDR3 has 18 residues. Trimming at V came to 1 base and at J to 0 bases, leaving 10 bases not matched to a gene. In germline, CDR1 is LGHNA, CDR2 YNFKEQ. The CDR3 sequence is CASSQGIGGRGSSYEQYF. The CDR3 nucleotides are TGTGCCAGCAGCCAAGGGATTGGCGGGAGGGGTAGCTCCTACGAGCAGTACTTC.

The V call is TRBV27, the J call TRBJ2-1; 11 bases line up with TRBD2. The CDR3 consists of 20 residues. V was clipped by 3 bases and J by 2 bases; unmatched bases: 15. The V gene's germline CDR1 is MNHEY and CDR2 SMNVEV (reference sequence). The CDR3 here is CASSFQLAGAGYPTYNEQFF. As DNA, the CDR3 is TGTGCCAGCAGTTTTCAACTAGCGGGGGCTGGATACCCCACCTACAATGAGCAGTTCTTC.

CDR3 residues: CASRPKRPRGNTEAFF. Written as DNA, the CDR3 is TGTGCCAGCAGACCAAAACGACCCAGGGGTAACACTGAAGCTTTCTTT. J is TRBJ1-1 and V is TRBV11-1, with a tentative D call TRBD1 (6 bases). Germline lookup yields CDR1 SGHAT and CDR2 FQDESV (reference sequence). V was clipped by 6 bases and J by 2 bases, with 19 bases between them. The CDR3 sequence is 16 residues long.

The chain's CDR3 is CASSGGTATKNTEAFF. The CDR3 region has the DNA TGTGCCAGCAGCGGAGGGACAGCCACTAAGAACACTGAAGCTTTCTTT. This chain connects TRBV7-2 to TRBJ1-1; 7 bases align to TRBD1. The trim removed 5 bases at V and 1 base at J, leaving 10 bases unmatched. CDR1 is SGHTA, CDR2 FQGNSA, per germline. The CDR3 contains 16 residues. Using reference TRBV7-2 and TRBJ1-1 for the parts outside the CDR3, the full variable domain is GAGVSQSPSNKVTEKGKDVELRCDPISGHTALYWYRQSLGQGLEFLIYFQGNSAPDKSGLPSDRFSAERTGGSVSTLTIQRTQQEDSAVYLCASSGGTATKNTEAFFGQGTRLTVV.

This rearrangement joins TRBV18 to TRBJ1-2; 7 bases map to TRBD1. CDR1 and CDR2 (germline): KGHSH, LQKENI. Unmatched junction bases numbered 12, after V lost 8 bases and J lost 3 bases. The length of the CDR3 is 15 residues. CDR3 loop: CASQSRQGQDYGYTF. For the CDR3, the DNA is TGTGCCAGCCAATCACGACAGGGCCAAGACTATGGCTACACCTTC.

The rearrangement joins TRBV27 to TRBJ2-5; D assignment may be TRBD1 or TRBD2 (5 bases each). The J call may be incorrect, as the DNA end agrees better with TRBJ2-7. Germline lookup yields CDR1 MNHEY and CDR2 SMNVEV (reference sequence). This CDR3 is 13 amino acids long. Written as DNA, the CDR3 is TGTGCCAGCAGTTTTGTGGGGGCCTACGAGCAGTACTTC. Translating it yields CASSFVGAYEQYF.

V gene TRBV28 combines with J gene TRBJ2-2; 9 bases map to TRBD1. Trimming removed 7 bases from V and 7 bases from J; junction bases left unmatched: 10. Germline V gene lookup returns CDR1 MDHEN and CDR2 SYDVKM. CDR3 length: 15 residues. CDR3 region: CASKTQGARGGELFF. The CDR3 coding sequence is TGTGCCAGCAAGACACAGGGGGCGCGGGGCGGGGAGCTGTTTTTT.

This clone has just one count. The chain combines TRBV9 with TRBJ2-2; no clear D. Germline V CDR1 and CDR2: SGDLS, YYNGEE. V shed 5 bases and J shed 6 bases, with 11 bases lying between them. This CDR3 has 13 residues. The DNA for the CDR3 is TGTGCCAGCAGTTTTCGGGTATCCGGGGAGCTGTTTTTT. As protein: CASSFRVSGELFF.

The chain combines TRBV5-1 with TRBJ2-7; D gene uncertain. V lost 0 bases to trimming and J lost 0 bases, with 10 bases between them. The CDR3 totals 15 residues. Looked up from germline, CDR1 is SGHRS and CDR2 is YFSETQ. For the CDR3, the DNA is TGCGCCAGCAGCTTGGTGGGCAACCCCTCCTACGAGCAGTACTTC. As protein: CASSLVGNPSYEQYF.